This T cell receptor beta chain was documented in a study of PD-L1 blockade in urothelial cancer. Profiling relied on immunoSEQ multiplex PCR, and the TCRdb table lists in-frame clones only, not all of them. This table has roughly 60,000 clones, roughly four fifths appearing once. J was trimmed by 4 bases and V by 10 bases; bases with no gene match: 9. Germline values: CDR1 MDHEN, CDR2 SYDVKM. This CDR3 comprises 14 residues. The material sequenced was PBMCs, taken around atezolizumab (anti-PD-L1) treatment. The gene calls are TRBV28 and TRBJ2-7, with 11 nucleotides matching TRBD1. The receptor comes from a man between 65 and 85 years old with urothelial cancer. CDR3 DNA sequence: TGTGCCACCCGAGGGGGGACAGGGGGGTACGAGCAGTACTTC. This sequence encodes CATRGGTGGYEQYF.